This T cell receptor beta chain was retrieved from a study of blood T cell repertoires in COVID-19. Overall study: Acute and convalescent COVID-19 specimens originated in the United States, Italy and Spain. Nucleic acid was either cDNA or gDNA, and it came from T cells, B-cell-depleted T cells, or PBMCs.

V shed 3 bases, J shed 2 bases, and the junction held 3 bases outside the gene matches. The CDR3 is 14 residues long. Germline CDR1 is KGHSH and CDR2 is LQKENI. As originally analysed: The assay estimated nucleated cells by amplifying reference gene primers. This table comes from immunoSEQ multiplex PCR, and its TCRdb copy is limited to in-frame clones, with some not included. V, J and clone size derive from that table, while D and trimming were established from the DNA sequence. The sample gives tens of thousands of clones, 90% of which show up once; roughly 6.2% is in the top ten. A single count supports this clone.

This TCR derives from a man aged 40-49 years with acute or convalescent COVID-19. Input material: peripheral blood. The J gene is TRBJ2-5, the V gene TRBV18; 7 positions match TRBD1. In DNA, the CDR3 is TGTGCCAGCTCACCCCGGGACAGTCAAGAGACCCAGTACTTC. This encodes CASSPRDSQETQYF. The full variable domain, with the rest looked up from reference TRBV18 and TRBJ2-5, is NAGVMQNPRHLVRRRGQEARLRCSPMKGHSHVYWYRQLPEEGLKFMVYLQKENIIDESGMPKERFSAEFPKEGPSILRIQQVVRGDSAAYFCASSPRDSQETQYFGPGTRLLVL.